Below, 10 T cell receptor beta chains from the same sample are listed, as sequenced in a study of OX40 agonist ivuxolimab in advanced cancers. Sequenced by immunoSEQ multiplex PCR; TCRdb stores in-frame clones only, minus some. The sample consists of tens of thousands of clones, 80% to 90% of them appearing once. The starting material was CD4+ or CD8+ T cells sorted from blood, obtained in a trial of the OX40 agonist ivuxolimab. Receptors were obtained from an adult with an advanced solid tumor such as melanoma, head and neck, liver or kidney cancer.

CDR3 sequence (DNA): TGTGCCAGCAGCTTAGCCGGCAGGGGCGGGGGTGAGCAGTTCTTC. This translates into CASSLAGRGGGEQFF. The chain recombines TRBV11-1 with TRBJ2-1, with D tentatively TRBD2 (7 bases). This CDR3 has 15 residues. Germline V gives CDR1 SGHAT, CDR2 FQDESV (reference sequence). Trimming stripped 0 bases from V and 9 bases from J, with 15 bases between.

This clone has just one count. This chain connects TRBV29-1 to TRBJ2-7; perhaps D is TRBD1 or TRBD2 (5 bases each). The V gene's germline CDR1 is SQVTM and CDR2 ANQGSEA. The CDR3 has 14 amino acids. V was pared by 6 bases and J by 3 bases, with 18 bases between. This chain's CDR3 is CSVVPGAARYEQYF. CDR3 bases: TGCAGCGTGGTTCCCGGGGCAGCGCGCTACGAGCAGTACTTC.

The V call is TRBV6-4, the J call TRBJ1-1, with D possibly being TRBD1 (5 bases). The V and J ends lost 4 bases and 1 base respectively, with 7 bases between them. The germline V gene has CDR1 MRHNA and CDR2 SNTAGT. CDR3 length: 13 residues. Written as DNA, the CDR3 is TGTGCCAGCAGTGTGACAGAGAACACTGAAGCTTTCTTT. Protein sequence: CASSVTENTEAFF.

The rearrangement uses TRBV6-1 and TRBJ1-3; 8 bases map to TRBD1. Trimming at V came to 4 bases and at J to 0 bases, leaving 11 bases not matched to a gene. The CDR3 runs 18 residues. CDR1 and CDR2 from the germline V gene are MNHNS and SASEGT. Here the CDR3 DNA reads TGTGCCAGCAGTGCACGGACAGGGACTTTCATCTCTGGAAACACCATATATTTT. This encodes CASSARTGTFISGNTIYF.

The gene calls are TRBV7-3 and TRBJ1-2; maybe TRBD1 (6 bases). Germline V gene data show CDR1 as SGHTA and CDR2 as FQGTGA. V dropped 8 bases and J dropped 4 bases, with 14 bases sitting between them. The CDR3 spans 13 residues. The CDR3 sequence: CASGGGPPYGYTF. The CDR3 DNA reads TGTGCCAGCGGAGGGGGGCCCCCCTATGGCTACACCTTC.

The chain links TRBV19 to TRBJ2-1; 7 nucleotides match TRBD1. The V segment lost 5 bases and the J segment 9 bases; nucleotides outside the gene matches: 4. The CDR3 loop spans 12 amino acids. Germline CDR1 is LNHDA and CDR2 is SQIVND (reference sequence). The CDR3 protein is CASSWNRGEQFF. For the CDR3, the DNA is TGTGCCAGTAGTTGGAACAGGGGTGAGCAGTTCTTC.

CDR3 DNA sequence: TGTGCCAGCAGCTGGAGTAGCGGTACCTCCTACGAGCAGTACTTC. Amino acid sequence: CASSWSSGTSYEQYF. The rearrangement joins TRBV7-8 to TRBJ2-7; tentatively, D is TRBD2 (6 bases). This CDR3 spans 15 amino acids. Germline V gene lookup returns CDR1 SGHVS and CDR2 FQNEAQ. V gave up 4 bases and J gave up 0 bases, with 13 bases separating them.

The gene calls are TRBV5-6 and TRBJ2-7, with 7 positions matching TRBD1. CDR1 and CDR2 from the germline V gene are SGHDT and YYEEEE. The CDR3 totals 15 residues. J lost 0 bases, V lost 4 bases, and 7 bases had no gene match. CDR3 nucleotides: TGTGCCAGCAGCCCAGAGACAGGGTTCTCCTACGAGCAGTACTTC. This gives the protein CASSPETGFSYEQYF.

The chain uses TRBV21-1 and TRBJ2-5. Near its end, the DNA agrees better with TRBJ2-7, so the J call may be wrong. TRBV21-1 is termed a pseudogene. The CDR3 has 14 residues. CDR3 nucleotides: TGTGCCAGCTTTTTGGGCCTCATCCACTACGAGCAGTACTTC. Translated, it gives CASFLGLIHYEQYF.

The J gene is TRBJ2-1, the V gene TRBV28; D perhaps matches TRBD1 (6 bases). CDR1 is MDHEN, CDR2 SYDVKM, per germline. Trimming cost V 6 bases and J 4 bases, with 16 bases left between them. The length of the CDR3 is 15 residues. As DNA, the CDR3 is TGTGCCAGCAGCACCGGGACACCATTATACAATGAGCAGTTCTTC. Its protein is CASSTGTPLYNEQFF. The full variable domain, in which reference TRBV28 and TRBJ2-1 provide the parts outside the CDR3, is DVKVTQSSRYLVKRTGEKVFLECVQDMDHENMFWYRQDPGLGLRLIYFSYDVKMKEKGDIPEGYSVSREKKERFSLILESASTNQTSMYLCASSTGTPLYNEQFFGPGTRLTVL.